This paragraph covers one TCR beta chain sequence. This record belongs to a study of blood T cell repertoires in COVID-19. CDR3 length: 15 residues. Germline-derived CDR1 and CDR2 are MDHEN and SYDVKM. Unmatched junction bases numbered 5, after V lost 1 base and J lost 6 bases. Measured with immunoSEQ multiplex PCR; TCRdb has only the in-frame clones, and not every one. This table has approximately 300,000 clones, about 92% appearing once. The chain links TRBV28 to TRBJ1-5, with 8 bases matching TRBD1. This TCR came from a woman aged 30 to 39 who had recovered from COVID-19. Sequences were obtained from PBMCs or T cells enriched from blood (not recorded which). The CDR3 bases are TGTGCCAGCAGTTTATTTTCAGACAGGGGTCAGCCCCAGCATTTT. Protein sequence: CASSLFSDRGQPQHF.